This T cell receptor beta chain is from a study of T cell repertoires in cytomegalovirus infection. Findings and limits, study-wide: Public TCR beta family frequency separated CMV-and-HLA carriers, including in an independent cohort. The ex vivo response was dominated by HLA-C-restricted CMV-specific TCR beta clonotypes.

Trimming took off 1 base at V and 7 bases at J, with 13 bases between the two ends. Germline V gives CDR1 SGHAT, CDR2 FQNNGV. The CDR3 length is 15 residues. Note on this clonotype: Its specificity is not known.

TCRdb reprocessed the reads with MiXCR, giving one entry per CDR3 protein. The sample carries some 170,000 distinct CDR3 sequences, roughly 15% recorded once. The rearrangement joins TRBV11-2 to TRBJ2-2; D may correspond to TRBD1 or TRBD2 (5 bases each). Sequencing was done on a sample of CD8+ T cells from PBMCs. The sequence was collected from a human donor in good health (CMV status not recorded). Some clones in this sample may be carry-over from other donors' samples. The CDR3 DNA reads TGTGCCAGCAGCTTAGCCAGGGAGAGGATCGGGGAGCTGTTTTTT. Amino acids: CASSLARERIGELFF.